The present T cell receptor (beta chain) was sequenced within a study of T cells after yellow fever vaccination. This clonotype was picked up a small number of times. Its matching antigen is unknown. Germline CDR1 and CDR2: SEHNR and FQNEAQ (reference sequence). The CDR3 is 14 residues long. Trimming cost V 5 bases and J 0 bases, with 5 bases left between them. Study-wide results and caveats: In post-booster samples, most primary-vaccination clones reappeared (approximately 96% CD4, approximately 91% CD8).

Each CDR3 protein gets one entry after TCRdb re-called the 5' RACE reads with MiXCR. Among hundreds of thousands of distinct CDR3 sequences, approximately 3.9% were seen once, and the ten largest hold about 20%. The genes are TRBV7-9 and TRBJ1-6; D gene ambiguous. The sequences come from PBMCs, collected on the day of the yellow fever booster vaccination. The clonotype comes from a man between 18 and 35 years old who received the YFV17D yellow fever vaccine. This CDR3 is CASSTASYNSPLHF. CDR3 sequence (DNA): TGTGCCAGCAGCACTGCCTCCTATAATTCACCCCTCCACTTT. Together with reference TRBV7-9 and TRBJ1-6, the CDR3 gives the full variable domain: DTGVSQNPRHKITKRGQNVTFRCDPISEHNRLYWYRQTLGQGPEFLTYFQNEAQLEKSRLLSDRFSAERPKGSFSTLEIQRTEQGDSAMYLCASSTASYNSPLHFGNGTRLTVT.